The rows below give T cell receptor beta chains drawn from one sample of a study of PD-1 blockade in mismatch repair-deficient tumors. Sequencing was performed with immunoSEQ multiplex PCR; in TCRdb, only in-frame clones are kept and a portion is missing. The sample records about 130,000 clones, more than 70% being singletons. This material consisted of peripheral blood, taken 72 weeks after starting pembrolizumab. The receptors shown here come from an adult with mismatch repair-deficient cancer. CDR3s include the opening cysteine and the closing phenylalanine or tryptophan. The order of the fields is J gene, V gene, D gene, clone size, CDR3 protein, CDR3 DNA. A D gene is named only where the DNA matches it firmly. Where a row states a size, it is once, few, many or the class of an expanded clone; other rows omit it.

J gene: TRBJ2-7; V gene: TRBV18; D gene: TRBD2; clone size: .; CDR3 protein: CASSPSGLAGNYEQYF; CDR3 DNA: TGTGCCAGCTCACCTTCGGGACTAGCGGGAAACTACGAGCAGTACTTC
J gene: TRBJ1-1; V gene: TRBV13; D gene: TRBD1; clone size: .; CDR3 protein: CASTLDRGGPTEAFF; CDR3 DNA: TGTGCCAGCACGCTTGACAGGGGGGGTCCCACTGAAGCTTTCTTT
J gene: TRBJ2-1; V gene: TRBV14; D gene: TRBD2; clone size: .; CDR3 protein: CASSRTSGRVDNEQFF; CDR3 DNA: TGTGCCAGCAGCAGGACTAGCGGGAGGGTGGACAATGAGCAGTTCTTC
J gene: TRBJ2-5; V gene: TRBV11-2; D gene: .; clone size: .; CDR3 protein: CASSLEAGPKETQYF; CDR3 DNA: TGTGCCAGCAGCTTAGAGGCGGGCCCGAAAGAGACCCAGTACTTC
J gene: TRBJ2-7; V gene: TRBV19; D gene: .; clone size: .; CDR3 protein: CASSKVVFYEQYF; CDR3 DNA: TGTGCCAGTAGTAAGGTGGTATTCTACGAGCAGTACTTC
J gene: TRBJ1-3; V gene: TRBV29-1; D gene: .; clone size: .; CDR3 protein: CSVVPPAGNTIYF; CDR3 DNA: TGCAGCGTTGTCCCCCCAGCCGGAAACACCATATATTTT
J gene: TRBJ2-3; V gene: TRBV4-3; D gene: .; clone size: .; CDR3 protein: CASSQDTGSLGADTQYF; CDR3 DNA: TGCGCCAGCAGCCAAGATACGGGCAGCCTCGGGGCAGATACGCAGTATTTT
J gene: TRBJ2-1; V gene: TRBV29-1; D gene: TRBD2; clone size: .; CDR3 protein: CSVASGSSYNEQFF; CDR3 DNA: TGCAGCGTTGCTAGCGGGAGCTCCTACAATGAGCAGTTCTTC
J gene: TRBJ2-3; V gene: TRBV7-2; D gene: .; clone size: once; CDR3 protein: CASSPQVDTQYF; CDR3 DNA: TGTGCCAGCAGCCCGCAAGTCGATACGCAGTATTTT
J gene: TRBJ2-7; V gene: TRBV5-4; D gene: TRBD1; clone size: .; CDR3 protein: CASSLDRIEQYF; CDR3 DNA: TGTGCCAGCAGCCTGGACAGGATCGAGCAGTACTTC
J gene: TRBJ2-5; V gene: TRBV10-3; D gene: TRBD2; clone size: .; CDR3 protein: CAISDFGGRGGETQYF; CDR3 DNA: TGTGCCATCAGTGATTTCGGCGGCCGGGGAGGGGAGACCCAGTACTTC
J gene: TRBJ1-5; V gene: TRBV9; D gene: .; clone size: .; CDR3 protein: CASSVSPAPGPQHF; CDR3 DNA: TGTGCCAGCAGCGTATCCCCAGCCCCCGGGCCCCAGCATTTT